Below, 15 T cell receptor beta chains from the same sample are listed, as sequenced in a study of blood T cell repertoires in COVID-19. Clones were read by immunoSEQ multiplex PCR, and TCRdb kept only the in-frame ones, dropping some. The sample consists of approximately 140,000 clones, 75% to 90% of them appearing once. The material sequenced was peripheral blood. Every receptor here comes from a man in his 70s with acute or convalescent COVID-19.

V usage is TRBV24-1 and J usage is TRBJ2-3, with TRBD1 identical over 8 bases. CDR1 is KGHDR, CDR2 SFDVKD, per germline. With V trimmed by 5 bases and J by 4 bases, 7 bases remained unmatched. The CDR3 runs 15 residues. CDR3 amino acids: CATSGTGGGSDTQYF. The CDR3 DNA follows: TGTGCCACCAGTGGTACAGGGGGTGGGTCAGATACGCAGTATTTT.

This clone showed up just once. V usage is TRBV28 and J usage is TRBJ2-2, with TRBD2 matching 8 bases. Germline V CDR1 and CDR2: MDHEN, SYDVKM. The V and J ends lost 6 bases and 7 bases, in that order; junction bases with no gene match: 10. CDR3 length equals 15 residues. CDR3 residues: CASSAPGGRSGELFF. The CDR3 DNA is TGTGCCAGCAGCGCTCCGGGGGGGCGGAGCGGGGAGCTGTTTTTT. The entire variable domain, with the rest obtained from reference TRBV28 and TRBJ2-2, is as follows: DVKVTQSSRYLVKRTGEKVFLECVQDMDHENMFWYRQDPGLGLRLIYFSYDVKMKEKGDIPEGYSVSREKKERFSLILESASTNQTSMYLCASSAPGGRSGELFFGEGSRLTVL.

The chain couples TRBV27 to TRBJ1-3; D is perhaps TRBD1 (5 bases). The CDR3 sequence is 15 residues long. CDR1 is MNHEY, CDR2 SMNVEV, per germline (reference sequence). V dropped 6 bases and J dropped 5 bases, with 17 bases sitting between them. The chain's CDR3 is CASSTLQGLRNTIYF. The CDR3 nucleotides are TGTGCCAGCAGCACCCTCCAGGGACTTAGAAACACCATATATTTT.

The chain employs TRBV4-1 and TRBJ2-5; tentatively, D is TRBD2 (5 bases). The germline V gene has CDR1 MGHRA and CDR2 YSYEKL. V gave up 1 base and J gave up 5 bases, with 14 bases separating them. There are 15 residues in the CDR3. The CDR3 reads CASSQAALREETQYF. The CDR3 coding sequence is TGCGCCAGCAGCCAAGCCGCCCTAAGGGAGGAGACCCAGTACTTC.

This rearrangement joins TRBV19 to TRBJ1-3; TRBD1 matches 7 bases. CDR3 length: 16 amino acids. CDR1 LNHDA and CDR2 SQIVND come from the germline V gene (reference sequence). V lost 5 bases and J lost 0; bases outside the gene matches: 7. As DNA, the CDR3 is TGTGCCAGTAGTCTCACGGGACAGCCCTCTGGAAACACCATATATTTT. This codes for CASSLTGQPSGNTIYF.

J is TRBJ1-4 and V is TRBV6-5; D not certain. The germline V gene has CDR1 MNHEY and CDR2 SVGAGI. This CDR3 comprises 14 residues. V dropped 6 bases and J dropped 8 bases, with 16 bases sitting between them. CDR3 nucleotide sequence: TGTGCCAGCAGCCCGGAAGCGCGAAGGGAAAAACTGTTTTTT. Its protein is CASSPEARREKLFF.

The genes are TRBV19 and TRBJ1-2; 11 nucleotides agree with TRBD1. The germline CDR1 and CDR2 sequences are LNHDA and SQIVND (reference sequence). With 4 bases clipped from V and 3 bases from J, the junction kept 7 bases outside the gene matches. CDR3 length equals 16 residues. The CDR3 bases are TGTGCCAGTAGTAGCCGGGACAGGGGGACGTACTATGGCTACACCTTC. This sequence encodes CASSSRDRGTYYGYTF.

For the CDR3, the DNA is TGTGCCAGCAGTGAACGGGAGGGTGAGACCCAGTACTTC. Encoded protein: CASSEREGETQYF. This chain uses TRBV2 with TRBJ2-5, with 8 bases identical to TRBD2. With V trimmed by 2 bases and J by 5 bases, 1 base remained unmatched. Germline CDR1 SNHLY, CDR2 FYNNEI. CDR3 length equals 13 residues. The full variable domain, in which reference TRBV2 and TRBJ2-5 provide the parts outside the CDR3, is EPEVTQTPSHQVTQMGQEVILRCVPISNHLYFYWYRQILGQKVEFLVSFYNNEISEKSEIFDDQFSVERPDGSNFTLKIRSTKLEDSAMYFCASSEREGETQYFGPGTRLLVL.

The sample holds a few counts of this clone. The chain employs TRBV7-2 and TRBJ2-2; the D gene is possibly TRBD2 (5 bases). CDR1 and CDR2 (germline): SGHTA, FQGNSA. V lost 5 bases to trimming and J lost 0 bases, with 10 bases between them. The CDR3 runs 15 residues. This chain's CDR3 is CASSGQAANTGELFF. The CDR3 DNA reads as TGTGCCAGCAGCGGGCAAGCGGCGAACACCGGGGAGCTGTTTTTT.

This sequence joins TRBV6-5 and TRBJ1-1, with D possibly being TRBD1 (6 bases). The CDR3 extends over 14 amino acids. Germline V gene lookup returns CDR1 MNHEY and CDR2 SVGAGI. V shed 5 bases and J shed 0 bases, with 10 bases lying between them. CDR3 DNA sequence: TGTGCCAGCAGTCGGGACAACCTGAACACTGAAGCTTTCTTT. Residues: CASSRDNLNTEAFF.

This chain connects TRBV3-1 (or the pseudogene TRBV3-2) to TRBJ1-2; D is unresolved. The CDR3 has 17 amino acids. Germline CDR1 is LGHDT and CDR2 is YNNKEL (reference sequence). Trimming left V 4 bases short and J 4 bases short, with 22 bases between. The CDR3, as DNA: TGTGCCAGCAGCCCGGGAAGATGGGGAGGGATAGGCTATGGCTACACCTTC. This encodes CASSPGRWGGIGYGYTF.

The chain links TRBV5-8 to TRBJ1-6, with 8 positions matching TRBD1. The CDR3 spans 16 residues. CDR1 and CDR2 from the germline V gene are SGHTS and YDEGEE. Trimming took 2 bases from V and 12 from J; bases not matched to a gene: 13. The CDR3 DNA sequence: TGTGCCAGCAGCTTTCGGACAGGGTTTAGTATAGGACCCCTCCACTTT. It is translated as CASSFRTGFSIGPLHF.

The V gene is TRBV25-1, the J gene TRBJ1-4; D may be TRBD1 (6 bases). The germline CDR1 and CDR2 sequences are MGHDK and SYGVNS. Between the trimmed V and J ends, which lost 8 bases and 5 bases, there was a span of 18 bases. The CDR3 is made up of 15 amino acids. CDR3: CASGTADRLNEKLFF. The DNA of the CDR3 is TGTGCCAGCGGCACCGCCGACAGGCTAAATGAAAAACTGTTTTTT.

This chain uses TRBV19 with TRBJ1-3; D may be TRBD1 (6 bases). CDR1 is LNHDA and CDR2 is SQIVND in the germline V gene (reference sequence). The V end lost 4 bases, the J end lost 2 bases, and 15 bases lay between the germline ends. CDR3 size: 16 residues. For the CDR3, the DNA is TGTGCCAGTAGTAGGCGACAGGAGGTCCCTGGAAACACCATATATTTT. Translating gives CASSRRQEVPGNTIYF.

The rearrangement links TRBV24-1 to TRBJ2-1; 10 nucleotides line up with TRBD2. The CDR3 is 15 amino acids. V shed 6 bases, J shed 6 bases, and the junction held 7 bases outside the gene matches. CDR1 is KGHDR, CDR2 SFDVKD, per germline. CDR3 region: CATSPEAGGGNEQFF. CDR3 sequence (DNA): TGTGCCACCAGTCCAGAAGCGGGAGGGGGCAATGAGCAGTTCTTC.